This record covers a single TCR beta chain. This specimen comes from a study of OX40 agonist ivuxolimab in advanced cancers. V gave up 3 bases and J gave up 0 bases, with 10 bases separating them. CDR1 SGDLS and CDR2 YYNGEE come from the germline V gene. This CDR3 spans 16 amino acids. The method was immunoSEQ multiplex PCR; TCRdb's version includes in-frame clones alone and lacks a portion of them. The sample shows over 85,000 clones, 90% to 95% of them seen only once. This specimen consisted of CD4+ or CD8+ T cells sorted from blood, obtained in a trial of the OX40 agonist ivuxolimab. The TCR was taken from an adult with an advanced solid tumor such as melanoma, head and neck, liver or kidney cancer. The rearrangement links TRBV9 to TRBJ1-6; tentatively, D is TRBD1 (5 bases). In DNA, the CDR3 is TGTGCCAGCAGCGAGGAGGGGTCCTCCTATAATTCACCCCTCCACTTT. The encoded protein is CASSEEGSSYNSPLHF. The complete variable domain, with remaining parts taken from reference TRBV9 and TRBJ1-6, reads DSGVTQTPKHLITATGQRVTLRCSPRSGDLSVYWYQQSLDQGLQFLIQYYNGEERAKGNILERFSAQQFPDLHSELNLSSLELGDSALYFCASSEEGSSYNSPLHFGNGTRLTVT.